This T cell receptor beta chain was captured by sequencing in a study of technical replicates of blood from a handful of donors. This clone appeared a few times. Method: immunoSEQ multiplex PCR; TCRdb's copy keeps in-frame clones and lacks some. The sample holds about 76,000 clones, around 85% seen once. The CDR3 sequence is 15 residues long. Germline V gene sequence: CDR1 LGHNA, CDR2 YNFKEQ. V shed 2 bases, J shed 0 bases, and the junction held 2 bases outside the gene matches. This clonotype originated in a human donor in good health. Some clones in this sample may be carry-over from other donors' samples. The rearrangement links TRBV4-2 to TRBJ2-7; 9 nucleotides line up with TRBD2. The specimen was PBMCs. CDR3 protein: CASSQYSGSSYEQYF. In DNA, the CDR3 is TGTGCCAGCAGCCAATATAGCGGGAGCTCCTACGAGCAGTACTTC.